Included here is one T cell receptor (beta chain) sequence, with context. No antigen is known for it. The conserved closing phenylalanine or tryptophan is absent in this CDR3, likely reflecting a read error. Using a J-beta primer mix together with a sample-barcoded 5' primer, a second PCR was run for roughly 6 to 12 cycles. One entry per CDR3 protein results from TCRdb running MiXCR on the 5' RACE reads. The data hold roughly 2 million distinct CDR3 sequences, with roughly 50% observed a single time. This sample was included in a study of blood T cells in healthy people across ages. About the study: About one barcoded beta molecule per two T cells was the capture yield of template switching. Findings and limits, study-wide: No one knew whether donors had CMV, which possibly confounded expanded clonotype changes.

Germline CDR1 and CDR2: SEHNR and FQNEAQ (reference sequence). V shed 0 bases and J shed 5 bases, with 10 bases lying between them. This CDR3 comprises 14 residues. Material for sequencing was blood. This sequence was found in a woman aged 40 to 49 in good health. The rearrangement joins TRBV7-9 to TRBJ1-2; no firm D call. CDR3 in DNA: TGTGCCAGCAGCTTAGCGATGGCGGCTTATGGCTACACCTCC. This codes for CASSLAMAAYGYTS.